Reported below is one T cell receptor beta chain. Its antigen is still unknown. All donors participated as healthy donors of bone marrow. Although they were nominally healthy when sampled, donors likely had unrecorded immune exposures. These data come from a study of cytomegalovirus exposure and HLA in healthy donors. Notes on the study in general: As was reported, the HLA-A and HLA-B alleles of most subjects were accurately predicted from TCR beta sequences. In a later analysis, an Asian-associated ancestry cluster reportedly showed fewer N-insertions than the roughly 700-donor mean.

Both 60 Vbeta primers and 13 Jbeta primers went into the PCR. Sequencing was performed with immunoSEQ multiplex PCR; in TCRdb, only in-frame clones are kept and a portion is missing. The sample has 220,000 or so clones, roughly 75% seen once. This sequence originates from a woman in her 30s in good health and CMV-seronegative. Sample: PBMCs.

CDR3 protein: CASGTGDTQYF. CDR3 nucleotides: TGTGCCAGCGGAACGGGGGATACGCAGTATTTT. The chain recombines TRBV5-6 with TRBJ2-3; weak D call: TRBD2 (5 bases). The CDR3 covers 11 residues. Germline CDR1 reads SGHDT; CDR2 reads YYEEEE. V lost 7 bases, J lost 6 bases, and 9 bases lay in between.